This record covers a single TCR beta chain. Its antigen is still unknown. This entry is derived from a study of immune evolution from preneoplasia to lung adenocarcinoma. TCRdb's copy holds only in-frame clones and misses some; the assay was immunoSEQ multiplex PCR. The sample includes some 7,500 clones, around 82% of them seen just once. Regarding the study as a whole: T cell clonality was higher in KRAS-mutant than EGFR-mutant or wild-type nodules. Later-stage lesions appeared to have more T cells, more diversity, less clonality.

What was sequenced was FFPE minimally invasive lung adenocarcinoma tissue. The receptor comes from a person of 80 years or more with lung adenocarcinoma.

CDR3 DNA: TGTGCCAGTAGTAAAGACAGGGGGGTCGAGGATACGCAGTATTTT. Protein product: CASSKDRGVEDTQYF. The chain uses TRBV19 and TRBJ2-3, with 9 bases fitting TRBD1. Germline CDR1 is LNHDA and CDR2 is SQIVND (reference sequence). This CDR3 is 15 amino acids long. V was clipped by 4 bases and J by 6 bases; unmatched bases: 8.